This TCR beta chain comes out of a study of identical twins. Findings of the study overall: Analyses of zero insertions could, in part, be confounded by invariant MAIT and iNKT cells. In drawing conclusions, the study used cross-sectional statistical analysis and did not follow the same donors. Cord blood's abundant beta clonotypes had fewer insertions, unlike memory repertoires.

CDR1 DFQATT and CDR2 SNEGSKA come from the germline V gene (reference sequence). Trimming removed 1 base from V and 4 bases from J, with 11 bases in between. The CDR3 runs to 13 residues. This clonotype was recorded many times. Its antigen is unknown. Healthy Caucasians made up all donors. MiXCR was run by TCRdb on the 5' RACE reads, yielding one entry per CDR3 protein. The profile shows more than 1.5 million distinct CDR3 sequences, less than 35% of them singletons. The rearrangement links TRBV20-1 to TRBJ2-7, with D maybe TRBD2 (6 bases). Sequenced material: cord blood. The receptor was derived from a newborn girl in good health. The CDR3 here is CSARGPAGYEQYF. For the CDR3, the DNA is TGCAGTGCTAGAGGTCCCGCGGGGTACGAGCAGTACTTC.